The present TCR beta chain was sequenced within a study of cytomegalovirus exposure and HLA in healthy donors. Overall study findings and caveats: The authors confirmed in vitro that three CMV-associated chains were specific for CMV antigens.

The PCR contained 60 Vbeta and 13 Jbeta primers. The protocol was immunoSEQ multiplex PCR, while the TCRdb copy is restricted to in-frame clones and leaves out a portion. The sample carries nearly 110,000 clones, 60% to 75% recorded once. Trimming shortened V by 3 bases and J by 3 bases, and 22 bases separated the two germline ends. The CDR3 spans 17 residues. Germline V gene lookup returns CDR1 SGDLS and CDR2 YYNGEE. About this clone itself: Its antigen remains unknown.

V usage is TRBV9 and J usage is TRBJ2-7; D is possibly TRBD1 (6 bases). Sequencing was carried out using PBMCs. This sequence was found in a man aged 25-45 years in good health and CMV-seronegative. The CDR3 nucleotides read TGTGCCAGCAGCGATAACCCTCAGGGGCCGTACGGCTACGAGCAGTACTTC. Translation gives CASSDNPQGPYGYEQYF.